This T cell receptor beta chain was recovered during a study of cytomegalovirus exposure and HLA in healthy donors. Points from the study as a whole: Looking again later, the authors saw that most CMV-associated TCR beta chains seemed HLA-restricted. Available immune exposure information was restricted to CMV serostatus only.

This CDR3 region has 14 residues. J was trimmed by 3 bases and V by 5 bases; bases with no gene match: 5. CDR1 GTSNPN and CDR2 SVGIG come from the germline V gene (reference sequence). Those who donated were healthy bone marrow donors. For this clone: What it recognizes is unknown.

The PCR employed 60 Vbeta primers together with 13 Jbeta primers. TCRdb's table, derived via immunoSEQ multiplex PCR, lists solely in-frame clones and lacks some. The data show more than 85,000 clones, roughly two thirds seen once. This sequence was found in a woman younger than 45 in good health and CMV-seronegative. The chain links TRBV30 to TRBJ1-3; 9 bases fit TRBD1. Sequenced material: PBMCs. CDR3 nucleotide sequence: TGTGCCTGGTCCGGGACAGGGAGTGGAAACACCATATATTTT. This encodes CAWSGTGSGNTIYF.